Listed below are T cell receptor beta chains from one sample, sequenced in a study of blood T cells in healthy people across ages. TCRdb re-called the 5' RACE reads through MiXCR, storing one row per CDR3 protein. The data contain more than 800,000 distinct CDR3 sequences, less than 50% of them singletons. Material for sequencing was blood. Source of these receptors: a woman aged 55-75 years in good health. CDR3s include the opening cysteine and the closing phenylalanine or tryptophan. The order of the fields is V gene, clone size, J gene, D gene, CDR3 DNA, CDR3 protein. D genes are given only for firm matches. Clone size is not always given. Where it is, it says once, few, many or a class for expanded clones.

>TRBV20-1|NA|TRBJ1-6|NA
TGCAGTGCTACAGAGACGGTGCATTCACCCCTCCACTTT
CSATETVHSPLHF
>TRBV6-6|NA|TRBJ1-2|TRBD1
TGTGCCAGCAGTTACTCGGGGACAGCTTTTGGCTACACCTTC
CASSYSGTAFGYTF
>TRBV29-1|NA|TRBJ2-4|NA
TGCAGCGTTGAGTTTGCCCATGTAGCCAAAAACATTCAGTACTTC
CSVEFAHVAKNIQYF
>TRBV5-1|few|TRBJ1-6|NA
TGCGCCAGCAGCTTGGAGTTAAATTCACCCCTCCACTTT
CASSLELNSPLHF
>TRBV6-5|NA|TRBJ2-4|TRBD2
TGTGCCAGCAGCCCGCGGGGGGGTGAGACCAAAAACATTCAGTACTTC
CASSPRGGETKNIQYF
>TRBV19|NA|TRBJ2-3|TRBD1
TGTGCCAGTAGTGGGACAGGGAAGGCAGATACGCAGTATTTT
CASSGTGKADTQYF
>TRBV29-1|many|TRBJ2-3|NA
TGCAGCGTTGTAATTCCAGATACGCAGTATTTT
CSVVIPDTQYF
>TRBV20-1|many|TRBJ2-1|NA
TGCAGTGCTAGACTGAACACCCCTGCGGGCCGCGATGAGCAGTTCTTC
CSARLNTPAGRDEQFF
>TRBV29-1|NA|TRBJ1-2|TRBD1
TGCAGCGTCACAGGGGGCGGTAACTATGGCTACACCTTC
CSVTGGGNYGYTF
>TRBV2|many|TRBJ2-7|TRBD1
TGTGCCAGCAGTGGGACAGGAGCCTACGAGCAGTACTTC
CASSGTGAYEQYF
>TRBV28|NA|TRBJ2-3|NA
TGTGCCAGCATCCCCGGTAGCACAGATACGCAGTATTTT
CASIPGSTDTQYF
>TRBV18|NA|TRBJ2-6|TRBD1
TGTGCCAGCTCTAGGGACAGGGGAATCTCTGGGGCCAACGTCCTGACTTTC
CASSRDRGISGANVLTF
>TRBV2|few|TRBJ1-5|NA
TGTGCCAGCAGGATCGATGGCAATCAGCCCCAGCATTTT
CASRIDGNQPQHF
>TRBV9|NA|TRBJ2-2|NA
TGTGCCAGCAGGGTGACCCTCACCGATCCCACCGGGGAGCTGTTTTTT
CASRVTLTDPTGELFF